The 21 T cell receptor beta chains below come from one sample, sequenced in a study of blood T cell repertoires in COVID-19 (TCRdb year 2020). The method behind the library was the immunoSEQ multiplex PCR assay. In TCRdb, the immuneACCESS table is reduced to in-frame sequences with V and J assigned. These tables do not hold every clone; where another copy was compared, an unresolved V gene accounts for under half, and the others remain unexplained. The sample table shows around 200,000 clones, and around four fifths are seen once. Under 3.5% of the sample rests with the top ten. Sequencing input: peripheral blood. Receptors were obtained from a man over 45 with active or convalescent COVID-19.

This chain's CDR3 is CASNLGTRRDTDTQYF. CDR3 DNA: TGTGCCAGTAATCTCGGGACCCGGCGGGACACAGATACGCAGTATTTT. V usage is TRBV19 and J usage is TRBJ2-3; possible D gene TRBD2, 6 bases. CDR1 and CDR2 (germline): LNHDA, SQIVND (reference sequence). This CDR3 is built from 16 residues. The V gene lost 7 bases and the J gene lost 2 bases, with 19 bases spanning the gap.

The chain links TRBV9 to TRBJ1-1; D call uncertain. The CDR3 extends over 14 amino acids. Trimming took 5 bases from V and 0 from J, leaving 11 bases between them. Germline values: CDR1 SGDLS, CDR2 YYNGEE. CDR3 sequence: CASSRHSMNTEAFF. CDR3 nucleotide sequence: TGTGCCAGCAGTAGACACAGCATGAACACTGAAGCTTTCTTT.

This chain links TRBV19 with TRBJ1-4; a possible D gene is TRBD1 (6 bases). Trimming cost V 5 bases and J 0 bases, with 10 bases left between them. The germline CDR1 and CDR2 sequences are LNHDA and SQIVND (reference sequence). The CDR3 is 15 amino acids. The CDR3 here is CASSADRSTNEKLFF. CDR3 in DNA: TGTGCCAGTAGTGCGGACAGATCAACTAATGAAAAACTGTTTTTT. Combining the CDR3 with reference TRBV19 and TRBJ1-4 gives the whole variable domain DGGITQSPKYLFRKEGQNVTLSCEQNLNHDAMYWYRQDPGQGLRLIYYSQIVNDFQKGDIAEGYSVSREKKESFPLTVTSAQKNPTAFYLCASSADRSTNEKLFFGSGTQLSVL.

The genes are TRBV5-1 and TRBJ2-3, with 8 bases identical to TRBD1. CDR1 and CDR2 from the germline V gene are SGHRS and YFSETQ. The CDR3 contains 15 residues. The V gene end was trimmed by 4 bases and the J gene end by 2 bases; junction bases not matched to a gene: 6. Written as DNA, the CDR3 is TGCGCCAGCAGCCAAGGACAGGGAATCACAGATACGCAGTATTTT. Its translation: CASSQGQGITDTQYF.

CDR3 nucleotides: TGTGCCAGCAACCCGGACAGGGGGATGAACACTGAAGCTTTCTTT. Translating gives CASNPDRGMNTEAFF. V gene TRBV2 combines with J gene TRBJ1-1; 10 nucleotides align to TRBD1. The CDR3 contains 15 residues. J lost 0 bases, V lost 7 bases, and 5 bases had no gene match. Germline loops: CDR1 SNHLY, CDR2 FYNNEI.

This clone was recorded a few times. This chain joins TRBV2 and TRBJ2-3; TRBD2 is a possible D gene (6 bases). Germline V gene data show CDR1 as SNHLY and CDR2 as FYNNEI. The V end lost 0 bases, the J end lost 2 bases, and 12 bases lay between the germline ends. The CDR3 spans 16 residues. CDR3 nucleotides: TGTGCCAGCAGTGAAGCGCTTAGGGAGGCCACAGATACGCAGTATTTT. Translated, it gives CASSEALREATDTQYF.

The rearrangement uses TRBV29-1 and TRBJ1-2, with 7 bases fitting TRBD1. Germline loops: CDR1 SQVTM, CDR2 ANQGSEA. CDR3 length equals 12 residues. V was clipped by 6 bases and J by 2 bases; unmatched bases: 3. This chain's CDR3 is CSVGGQNYGYTF. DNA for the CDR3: TGCAGCGTGGGGGGACAGAACTATGGCTACACCTTC.

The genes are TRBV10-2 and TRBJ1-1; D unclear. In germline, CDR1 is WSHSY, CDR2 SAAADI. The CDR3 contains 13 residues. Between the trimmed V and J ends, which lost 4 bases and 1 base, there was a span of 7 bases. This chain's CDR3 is CASSVRGNTEAFF. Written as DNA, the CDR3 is TGCGCCAGCAGTGTCCGGGGGAACACTGAAGCTTTCTTT.

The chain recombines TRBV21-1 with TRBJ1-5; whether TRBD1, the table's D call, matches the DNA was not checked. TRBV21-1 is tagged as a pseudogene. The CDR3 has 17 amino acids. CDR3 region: CASSRLLTGNLNQPQHF. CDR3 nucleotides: TGTGCCAGCAGCAGACTATTGACAGGGAATCTCAATCAGCCCCAGCATTTT.

CDR3 protein: CASSFSRQGVSPLHF. DNA of the CDR3: TGTGCCAGCAGTTTTTCCCGACAGGGTGTCTCACCCCTCCACTTT. The chain links TRBV28 to TRBJ1-6; 7 nucleotides agree with TRBD1. The V gene end was trimmed by 3 bases and the J gene end by 10 bases; junction bases not matched to a gene: 9. CDR1 MDHEN and CDR2 SYDVKM come from the germline V gene. The CDR3 has 15 residues.

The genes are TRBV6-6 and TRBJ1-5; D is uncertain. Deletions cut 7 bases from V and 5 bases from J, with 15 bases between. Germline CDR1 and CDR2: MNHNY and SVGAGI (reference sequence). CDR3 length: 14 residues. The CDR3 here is CASIAAGGDQPQHF. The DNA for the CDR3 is TGTGCCAGCATCGCGGCAGGAGGAGATCAGCCCCAGCATTTT.

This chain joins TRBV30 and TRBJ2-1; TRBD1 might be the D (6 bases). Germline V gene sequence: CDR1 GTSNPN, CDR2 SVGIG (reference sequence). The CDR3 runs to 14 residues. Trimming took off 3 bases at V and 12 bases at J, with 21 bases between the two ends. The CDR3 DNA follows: TGTGCCTGGAGCAAGGACAGTTATTTTCAGGGGCAGTTCTTC. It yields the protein CAWSKDSYFQGQFF.

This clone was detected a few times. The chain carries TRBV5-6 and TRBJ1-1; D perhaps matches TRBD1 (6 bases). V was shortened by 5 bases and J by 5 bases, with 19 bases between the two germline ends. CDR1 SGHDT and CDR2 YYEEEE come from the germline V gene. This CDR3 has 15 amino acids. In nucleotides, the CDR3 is TGTGCCAGCAGACGCTCCCTACAGGGTGGGACTGAAGCTTTCTTT. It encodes CASRRSLQGGTEAFF. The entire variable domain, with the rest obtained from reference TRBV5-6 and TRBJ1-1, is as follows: DAGVTQSPTHLIKTRGQQVTLRCSPKSGHDTVSWYQQALGQGPQFIFQYYEEEERQRGNFPDRFSGHQFPNYSSELNVNALLLGDSALYLCASRRSLQGGTEAFFGQGTRLTVV.

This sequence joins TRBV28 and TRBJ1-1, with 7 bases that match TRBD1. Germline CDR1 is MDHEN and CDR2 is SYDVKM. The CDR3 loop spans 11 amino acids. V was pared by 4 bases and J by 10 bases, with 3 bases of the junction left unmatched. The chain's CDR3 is CASSSQGVAFF. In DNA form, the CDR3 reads TGTGCCAGCAGTTCGCAGGGGGTAGCTTTCTTT.

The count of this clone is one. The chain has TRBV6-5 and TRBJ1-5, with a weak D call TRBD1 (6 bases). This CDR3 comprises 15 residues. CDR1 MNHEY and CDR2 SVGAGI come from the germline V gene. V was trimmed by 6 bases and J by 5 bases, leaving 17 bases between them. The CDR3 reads CASRRDRYFDQPQHF. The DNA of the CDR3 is TGTGCCAGCAGGAGAGACAGGTACTTCGATCAGCCCCAGCATTTT.

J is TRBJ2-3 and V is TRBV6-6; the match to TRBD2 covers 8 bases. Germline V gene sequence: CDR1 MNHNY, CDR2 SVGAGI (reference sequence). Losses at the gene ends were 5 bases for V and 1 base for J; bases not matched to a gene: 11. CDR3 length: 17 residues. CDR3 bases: TGTGCCAGCAGTCTAAGGGCGGCGGGGGGCCGCACAGATACGCAGTATTTT. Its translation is CASSLRAAGGRTDTQYF.

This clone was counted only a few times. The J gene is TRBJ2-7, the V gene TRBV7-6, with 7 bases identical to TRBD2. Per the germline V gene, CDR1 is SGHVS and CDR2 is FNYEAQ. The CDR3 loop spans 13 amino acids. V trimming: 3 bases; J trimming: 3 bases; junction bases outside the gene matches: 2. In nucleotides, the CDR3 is TGTGCCAGCAGCTTCGGGACTAACTACGAGCAGTACTTC. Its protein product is CASSFGTNYEQYF. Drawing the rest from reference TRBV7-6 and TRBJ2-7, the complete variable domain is GAGVSQSPRYKVTKRGQDVALRCDPISGHVSLYWYRQALGQGPEFLTYFNYEAQQDKSGLPNDRFSAERPEGSISTLTIQRTEQRDSAMYRCASSFGTNYEQYFGPGTRLTVT.

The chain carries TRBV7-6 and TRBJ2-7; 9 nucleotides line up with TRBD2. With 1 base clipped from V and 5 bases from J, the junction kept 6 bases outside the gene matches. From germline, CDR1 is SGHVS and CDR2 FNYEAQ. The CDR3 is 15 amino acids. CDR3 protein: CASSLEAGGKNEQYF. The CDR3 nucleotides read TGTGCCAGCAGCTTAGAAGCGGGGGGTAAAAACGAGCAGTACTTC.

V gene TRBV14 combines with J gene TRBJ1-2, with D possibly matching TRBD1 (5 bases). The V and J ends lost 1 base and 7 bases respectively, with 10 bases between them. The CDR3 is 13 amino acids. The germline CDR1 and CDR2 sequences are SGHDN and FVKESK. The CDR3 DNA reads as TGTGCCAGCAGCCAAGCAGGGCCGGGTGGCTACACCTTC. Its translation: CASSQAGPGGYTF. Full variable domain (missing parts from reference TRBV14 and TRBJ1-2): EAGVTQFPSHSVIEKGQTVTLRCDPISGHDNLYWYRRVMGKEIKFLLHFVKESKQDESGMPNNRFLAERTGGTYSTLKVQPAELEDSGVYFCASSQAGPGGYTFGSGTRLTVV.

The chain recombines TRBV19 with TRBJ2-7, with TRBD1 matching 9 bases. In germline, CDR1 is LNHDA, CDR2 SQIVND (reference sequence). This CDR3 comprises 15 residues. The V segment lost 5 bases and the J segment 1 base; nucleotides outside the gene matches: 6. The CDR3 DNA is TGTGCCAGTAGTTCCGGGACAGGGAGTTCCTACGAGCAGTACTTC. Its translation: CASSSGTGSSYEQYF.

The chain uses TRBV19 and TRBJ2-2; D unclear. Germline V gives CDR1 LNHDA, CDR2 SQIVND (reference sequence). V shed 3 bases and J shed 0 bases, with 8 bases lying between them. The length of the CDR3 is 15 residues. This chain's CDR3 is CASSIQLANTGELFF. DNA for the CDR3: TGTGCCAGTAGTATCCAGCTAGCGAACACCGGGGAGCTGTTTTTT.